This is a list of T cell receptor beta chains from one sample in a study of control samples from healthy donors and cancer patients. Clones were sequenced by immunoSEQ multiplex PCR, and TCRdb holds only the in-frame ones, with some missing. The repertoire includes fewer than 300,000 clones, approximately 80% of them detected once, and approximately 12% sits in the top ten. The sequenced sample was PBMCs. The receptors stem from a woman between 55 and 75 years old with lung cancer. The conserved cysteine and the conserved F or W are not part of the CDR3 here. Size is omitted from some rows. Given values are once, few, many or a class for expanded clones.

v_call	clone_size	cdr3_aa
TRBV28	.	ASSPRGPGEKLF
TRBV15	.	ATSSPGGGSYNEQF
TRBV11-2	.	ASSLAFTDTQY
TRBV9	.	ASSVDGTGELF
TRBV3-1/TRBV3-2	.	ASSQRGHTDTQY
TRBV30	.	AWSGQGAGNQPQH
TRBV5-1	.	ASSHGAGNQPQH
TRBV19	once	ASKTSGSGVEQY
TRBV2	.	ASSAIGQGRQPQH
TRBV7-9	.	ASSSPDRDFHEQY